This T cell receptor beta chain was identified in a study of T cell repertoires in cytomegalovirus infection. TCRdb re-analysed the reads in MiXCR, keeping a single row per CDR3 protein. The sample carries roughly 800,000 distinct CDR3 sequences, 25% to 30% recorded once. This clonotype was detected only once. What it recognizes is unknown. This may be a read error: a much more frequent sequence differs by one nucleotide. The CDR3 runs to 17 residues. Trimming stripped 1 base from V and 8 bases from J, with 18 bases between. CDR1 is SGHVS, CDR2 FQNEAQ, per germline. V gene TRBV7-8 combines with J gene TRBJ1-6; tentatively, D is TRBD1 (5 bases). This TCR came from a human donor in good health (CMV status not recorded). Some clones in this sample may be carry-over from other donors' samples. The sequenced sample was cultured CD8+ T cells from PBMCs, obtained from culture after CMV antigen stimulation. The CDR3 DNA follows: TGTGCCAGCAGCTTAGGGGGGGTCGGGATAGGGGATTCACCCCTCCACTTT. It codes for CASSLGGVGIGDSPLHF.